This T cell receptor (beta chain) was profiled in a study of Ad26.COV2.S vaccination and SARS-CoV-2 variants. Points from the study as a whole: The TCR breadth and depth analyses may have produced an underestimate of total T cell responses.

On this clone itself: Its antigen is as yet unknown.

The V gene end was trimmed by 2 bases and the J gene end by 2 bases; junction bases not matched to a gene: 10. Germline values: CDR1 SGHTA, CDR2 FQGTGA. This CDR3 contains 19 residues. Sequenced by immunoSEQ multiplex PCR; TCRdb stores in-frame clones only, minus some. The sample includes under 300,000 clones, 87% of them seen just once. Indicated treatment: roughly 20 received Ad26.COV2.S at low or high dose, single or two shots; about five received placebo; per-sample allocation not given. Sampling happened 63 days after the first vaccine or placebo injection. The chain recombines TRBV7-3 with TRBJ2-2; 11 bases match TRBD2. The receptor was derived from a person between 18 and 60 years old who received the Ad26.COV2.S COVID-19 vaccine or a placebo. The sequencing here drew on peripheral blood, taken in a trial of Ad26.COV2.S vaccine versus placebo. The CDR3 nucleotides read TGTGCCAGCAGCTTAGGAACGGGACTAGCGGACCGAAACACCGGGGAGCTGTTTTTT. It specifies CASSLGTGLADRNTGELFF.